The rows below give T cell receptor beta chains drawn from one sample of a study of CD8+CD57+ T cells in acquired aplastic anemia. MiXCR was run by TCRdb on the reads, yielding one entry per CDR3 protein. The sample holds 150,000 to 200,000 distinct CDR3 sequences; 47% are singletons and the top ten take around 1%. Sequenced sample: sorted CD4+, CD8+, or CD8+CD57+ T cells (not recorded which) from PBMCs. All receptors derive from a human donor with aplastic anemia. The CDR3 runs from the conserved cysteine through the conserved F or W. The order of the fields is clone size, D gene, J gene, V gene, CDR3 protein, CDR3 DNA. D genes are given only for firm matches. The size field is filled for only some rows; it gives once, few, many or a size class.

.,.,TRBJ1-6,TRBV7-4,CASSLAQRGSPLHF,TGTGCCAGCAGCTTAGCGCAAAGGGGTTCACCCCTCCACTTT
many,.,TRBJ2-1,TRBV7-2,CASCIAATSSYNEQFF,TGTGCCAGCTGCATAGCGGCTACAAGCTCCTACAATGAGCAGTTCTTC
few,.,TRBJ2-5,TRBV29-1,CSVDPTQYF,TGCAGCGTTGACCCGACCCAGTACTTC
many,.,TRBJ2-3,TRBV12-3/TRBV12-4,CASSQKRGGRTDTQYF,TGTGCCAGCAGTCAGAAGCGAGGAGGCCGCACAGATACGCAGTATTTT
.,.,TRBJ2-5,TRBV12-3/TRBV12-4,CASSWTRETQYF,TGTGCCAGCAGTTGGACACGCGAGACCCAGTACTTC
few,.,TRBJ2-3,TRBV6-6,CASSYSFGVPGTQYF,TGTGCCAGCAGTTACTCGTTCGGGGTCCCCGGTACGCAGTATTTT
few,TRBD2,TRBJ2-5,TRBV18,CASSRLAGGAMETQYF,TGTGCCAGCTCACGACTCGCCGGGGGGGCCATGGAGACCCAGTACTTC
.,.,TRBJ1-2,TRBV29-1,CSAIVRDVAWYGYTF,TGCAGCGCCATCGTCCGGGACGTTGCCTGGTATGGCTACACCTTC
.,.,TRBJ2-7,TRBV6-1,CASSEAPGREQYF,TGTGCCAGCAGTGAAGCTCCAGGGCGCGAGCAGTACTTC
.,.,TRBJ1-5,TRBV20-1,CSAGRPGRGQPQHF,TGCAGTGCTGGCAGACCAGGGCGAGGTCAGCCCCAGCATTTT
many,TRBD2,TRBJ2-7,TRBV7-2,CASSHTSGGTYEQYF,TGTGCCAGCAGTCATACTAGCGGGGGGACCTACGAGCAGTACTTC
.,TRBD2,TRBJ2-7,TRBV11-2,CASSLEQLGLADYEQYF,TGTGCCAGCAGCTTAGAACAGCTGGGACTAGCGGATTACGAGCAGTACTTC
.,TRBD1,TRBJ2-5,TRBV7-9,CASSPDGQGPRETQYF,TGTGCCAGCAGCCCAGATGGACAGGGGCCCAGGGAGACCCAGTACTTC
many,TRBD1,TRBJ1-1,TRBV7-2,CASSLQTGVVAEAFF,TGTGCCAGCAGCCTCCAGACAGGGGTGGTTGCTGAAGCTTTCTTT
.,.,TRBJ2-1,TRBV29-1,CSVGSGSSYNEQFF,TGCAGCGTTGGTTCGGGCAGCTCCTACAATGAGCAGTTCTTC
.,.,TRBJ1-3,TRBV20-1,CSARQASGNTIYF,TGCAGTGCTAGGCAGGCCTCTGGAAACACCATATATTTT